Listed here are 10 T cell receptor beta chains from one sample, sequenced in a study of T-cell reconstitution after alpha-beta-depleted transplantation in children. Preparation of the TCRbeta library involved a method that used unique molecular identifiers. TCRdb reanalysed the PCR reads using MiXCR and keeps one entry per CDR3 protein. The sample holds about 500,000 distinct CDR3 sequences, 32% seen once. The material sequenced was PBMCs from the stem cell graft donor, taken from the stem cell graft. These receptors were collected from a human donor who donated a stem cell graft to a child with aplastic anemia.

The chain has TRBV9 and TRBJ2-1; TRBD1 is a possible D gene (6 bases). This CDR3 is 15 amino acids long. The germline gives CDR1 SGDLS, CDR2 YYNGEE. V lost 0 bases, J lost 7 bases, and 14 bases lay in between. CDR3 amino acids: CASSVEGVFENEQFF. The CDR3 nucleotides read TGTGCCAGCAGCGTAGAGGGGGTGTTTGAGAATGAGCAGTTCTTC.

In DNA form, the CDR3 reads TGTGCCAGCAGCTTAGCCGGGGGCTCGTGGGTCGAGCAGTACTTC. It encodes CASSLAGGSWVEQYF. The rearrangement uses TRBV7-2 and TRBJ2-7, with D perhaps TRBD1 or TRBD2 (6 bases each). With 0 bases removed from V and 6 bases from J, the gap between germline ends came to 15 bases. CDR3 length equals 15 residues. The germline V gene has CDR1 SGHTA and CDR2 FQGNSA.

J is TRBJ1-1 and V is TRBV7-2, with TRBD1 as a possible D gene (5 bases). Per germline, CDR1 SGHTA and CDR2 FQGNSA. The CDR3 is made up of 16 amino acids. V lost 6 bases, J lost 2 bases, and 19 bases lay in between. DNA for the CDR3: TGTGCCAGCAGTTTTCCACCAGGGCACCTAAACACTGAAGCTTTCTTT. Translated: CASSFPPGHLNTEAFF.

V is TRBV6-5 and J is TRBJ1-2, with 7 bases matching TRBD1. From germline, CDR1 is MNHEY and CDR2 SVGAGI. The V gene end was trimmed by 3 bases and the J gene end by 6 bases; junction bases not matched to a gene: 4. CDR3 size: 13 residues. The CDR3 DNA reads as TGTGCCAGCAGTTATAGGGGGCTGGATGGCTACACCTTC. This sequence encodes CASSYRGLDGYTF.

This clonotype turned up a few times. The chain is built from TRBV5-1 and TRBJ2-1, with 12 bases that match TRBD2. After removal of 7 bases from V and 8 bases from J, the junction contained 7 bases not matched to a gene. CDR3 size: 14 residues. From germline, CDR1 is SGHRS and CDR2 YFSETQ. The DNA for the CDR3 is TGCGCCAGCTGCCCTAGCGGGAGGGTAGATGAGCAGTTCTTC. Its translation: CASCPSGRVDEQFF.

The chain recombines TRBV12-3 or TRBV12-4 with TRBJ1-2; possible D gene TRBD1, 5 bases. V lost 7 bases to trimming and J lost 4 bases, with 28 bases between them. The CDR3 is 18 amino acids. The CDR3 here is CASKKGTSALPLIYGYTF. For the CDR3, the DNA is TGTGCCAGCAAAAAGGGGACTTCAGCGCTCCCCCTAATCTATGGCTACACCTTC.

The chain employs TRBV30 and TRBJ2-3; 9 nucleotides agree with TRBD2. Trimming at V came to 3 bases and at J to 2 bases, leaving 3 bases not matched to a gene. The length of the CDR3 is 14 residues. Germline V gives CDR1 GTSNPN, CDR2 SVGIG (reference sequence). The CDR3 DNA reads TGTGCCTGGAGCCTAGCGGGAACCACAGATACGCAGTATTTT. Translating gives CAWSLAGTTDTQYF. Full variable domain (remainder filled in from reference TRBV30 and TRBJ2-3): SQTIHQWPATLVQPVGSPLSLECTVEGTSNPNLYWYRQAAGRGLQLLFYSVGIGQISSEVPQNLSASRPQDRQFILSSKKLLLSDSGFYLCAWSLAGTTDTQYFGPGTRLTVL.

This sequence joins TRBV29-1 and TRBJ2-1; either TRBD1 or TRBD2 may fit D (6 bases each). This CDR3 region has 13 residues. Trimming shortened V by 7 bases and J by 4 bases, and 14 bases separated the two germline ends. In germline, CDR1 is SQVTM, CDR2 ANQGSEA. CDR3 in DNA: TGCAGCGCCCTGGGGGGCGGATACAATGAGCAGTTCTTC. Amino acids: CSALGGGYNEQFF.

This chain joins TRBV24-1 and TRBJ2-3, with 7 bases that match TRBD1. With 4 bases clipped from V and 4 bases from J, the junction kept 10 bases outside the gene matches. Germline V CDR1 and CDR2: KGHDR, SFDVKD. CDR3 length equals 16 residues. CDR3 residues: CATSEGRQGPADTQYF. In DNA form, the CDR3 reads TGTGCCACCAGTGAGGGCCGACAGGGTCCCGCAGATACGCAGTATTTT.

This clonotype has more than one count but fewer than ten. The V and J genes are TRBV4-2 and TRBJ2-1; 11 positions agree with TRBD2. The CDR3 contains 16 residues. V dropped 2 bases and J dropped 6; count of bases not matched to a gene: 6. Germline V gives CDR1 LGHNA, CDR2 YNFKEQ. CDR3 loop: CASSQNLAGGTNEQFF. The CDR3, as DNA: TGTGCCAGCAGCCAAAACCTAGCGGGAGGTACCAATGAGCAGTTCTTC.